Listed below are T cell receptor beta chains from one sample, sequenced in a study of molecular identifiers for immune sequencing clone quantification. TCRdb analysed the PCR reads with MiXCR anew, one entry per CDR3 protein. The sample holds some 320,000 distinct CDR3 sequences; about 20% are singletons and the top ten take more than 0.8%. Input material: naive CD8+ T cells from blood, with Jurkat cell RNA spiked in. Every receptor here comes from a human donor in good health. Some libraries in this study had Jurkat cell RNA spiked in. Both conserved end residues are part of each CDR3. Each record gives: J gene, V gene, clone size, D gene, CDR3 protein, CDR3 DNA. A D gene is named only where the DNA matches it firmly. Size is stated for part of the rows, as once, few or many counts, or as a class when the clone is expanded.

TRBJ1-2,TRBV29-1,many,NA,CSVGDKLYGYTF,TGCAGCGTTGGGGACAAGCTCTATGGCTACACCTTC
TRBJ1-1,TRBV20-1,NA,NA,CSARASEGVTEAFF,TGCAGTGCTAGAGCCTCCGAGGGGGTCACTGAAGCTTTCTTT
TRBJ2-3,TRBV27,many,NA,CASLGLSGTDTQYF,TGTGCCAGCCTTGGATTATCGGGCACAGATACGCAGTATTTT
TRBJ1-1,TRBV9,many,TRBD1,CASSVGGGGTEAFF,TGTGCCAGCAGCGTAGGAGGGGGCGGGACTGAAGCTTTCTTT
TRBJ2-1,TRBV7-2,many,NA,CASSLAKEGIDEQFF,TGTGCCAGCAGCTTAGCTAAGGAGGGGATTGATGAGCAGTTCTTC
TRBJ2-3,TRBV28,NA,NA,CAGDKEAGTDTQYF,TGTGCCGGCGACAAGGAGGCCGGCACAGATACGCAGTATTTT
TRBJ2-5,TRBV7-9,many,TRBD1,CASSLGMDRGYQETQYF,TGTGCCAGCAGCTTAGGAATGGACAGGGGATACCAAGAGACCCAGTACTTC
TRBJ2-1,TRBV6-5,few,NA,CASSSGGTPYNEQFF,TGTGCCAGCAGCTCTGGAGGGACGCCCTACAATGAGCAGTTCTTC
TRBJ2-3,TRBV13,few,NA,CASRETDRGTDTQYF,TGTGCCAGCAGGGAAACAGACCGGGGGACAGATACGCAGTATTTT
TRBJ2-2,TRBV7-6,many,NA,CASSSTRGGYTGELFF,TGTGCCAGCAGCTCGACGAGGGGTGGCTACACCGGGGAGCTGTTTTTT
TRBJ2-1,TRBV4-3,NA,NA,CASSPTSQVPYNEQFF,TGCGCCAGCAGCCCAACTTCGCAGGTACCCTACAATGAGCAGTTCTTC
TRBJ2-7,TRBV29-1,many,TRBD2,CRPLRTSLFCEQYF,TGCAGACCTCTGCGGACTAGCTTATTTTGCGAGCAGTACTTC
TRBJ2-1,TRBV4-3,many,NA,CASSQDWGALREQFF,TGCGCCAGCAGCCAAGATTGGGGGGCCCTACGGGAGCAGTTCTTC
TRBJ1-2,TRBV12-3/TRBV12-4,NA,TRBD1,CASSLVGTGQNYGYTF,TGTGCCAGCAGTTTAGTAGGGACAGGGCAGAACTATGGCTACACCTTC
TRBJ2-3,TRBV7-8,many,NA,CASSLSGVSTDTQYF,TGTGCCAGCAGCCTCAGCGGAGTTAGCACAGATACGCAGTATTTT
TRBJ2-2,TRBV12-3/TRBV12-4,NA,NA,CTSSFDTGELFF,TGTACCAGCAGTTTTGACACCGGGGAGCTGTTTTTT
TRBJ1-1,TRBV20-1,many,TRBD1,CSATTTGATEAFF,TGCAGTGCGACCACGACAGGGGCCACTGAAGCTTTCTTT
TRBJ2-3,TRBV6-2/TRBV6-3,many,NA,CASSYSNPAADTQYF,TGTGCCAGCAGTTACTCGAACCCCGCGGCAGATACGCAGTATTTT
TRBJ1-5,TRBV19,few,NA,CASTLGAGAGQPQHF,TGTGCCAGTACCCTAGGGGCAGGGGCGGGTCAGCCCCAGCATTTT
TRBJ2-3,TRBV20-1,few,TRBD2,CSARKSETSVDTDTQYF,TGCAGTGCTAGAAAGAGCGAGACTAGCGTGGACACAGATACGCAGTATTTT
TRBJ2-7,TRBV30,NA,NA,CALEAGEQYF,TGTGCCCTCGAGGCTGGCGAGCAGTACTTC
TRBJ2-5,TRBV6-5,many,TRBD2,CASSYSLAGVSETQYF,TGTGCCAGCAGTTACTCACTAGCGGGAGTGTCAGAGACCCAGTACTTC
TRBJ2-7,TRBV20-1,NA,NA,CSARDRATTYEQYF,TGCAGTGCTAGAGATAGGGCCACGACCTACGAGCAGTACTTC
TRBJ1-6,TRBV25-1,many,NA,CASSSTGVAYNSPLHF,TGTGCCAGCAGTTCGACGGGGGTGGCCTATAATTCACCCCTCCACTTT
TRBJ2-7,TRBV19,many,NA,CASSIGWGESYEQYF,TGTGCCAGTAGTATAGGCTGGGGAGAATCCTACGAGCAGTACTTC
TRBJ2-3,TRBV20-1,NA,NA,CSATPSWEDTQYF,TGCAGTGCAACGCCGTCCTGGGAGGATACGCAGTATTTT
TRBJ2-1,TRBV5-3,NA,NA,CANSRERGAGRNEQFF,TGTGCCAACAGCCGGGAGAGGGGGGCAGGGAGGAATGAGCAGTTCTTC
TRBJ1-6,TRBV7-9,many,NA,CASSYLTGNHNSPLHF,TGTGCCAGCAGTTACCTTACAGGGAACCATAATTCACCCCTCCACTTT
TRBJ2-1,TRBV4-3,few,NA,CASSQDGLRSYNEQFF,TGCGCCAGCAGCCAAGATGGACTACGCTCCTACAATGAGCAGTTCTTC
TRBJ2-1,TRBV28,NA,NA,CASSLMGLAAKYNEQFF,TGTGCCAGCAGTTTAATGGGCCTCGCCGCGAAGTACAATGAGCAGTTCTTC
TRBJ2-7,TRBV2,many,TRBD2,CASRRGGPYEQYF,TGTGCCAGCAGGCGGGGGGGACCCTACGAGCAGTACTTC
TRBJ1-1,TRBV4-1,many,NA,CASSQVRGSNTEAFF,TGCGCCAGCAGCCAAGTCCGGGGGAGTAACACTGAAGCTTTCTTT
TRBJ2-7,TRBV11-2,NA,NA,CASSPHPPGEQYF,TGTGCCAGCAGCCCACACCCCCCGGGGGAGCAGTACTTC
TRBJ2-3,TRBV30,many,NA,CAWSAAGPTDTQYF,TGTGCCTGGAGTGCCGCGGGCCCCACAGATACGCAGTATTTT
TRBJ2-3,TRBV19,few,NA,CASSRGGMAEYF,TGTGCCAGTAGCCGGGGTGGGATGGCGGAGTATTTT
TRBJ2-7,TRBV4-3,NA,TRBD2,CASSQAPQRGYEQYF,TGCGCCAGCAGCCAAGCGCCCCAGCGGGGTTACGAGCAGTACTTC
TRBJ2-2,TRBV20-1,few,TRBD2,CSARVREREDTGELFF,TGCAGTGCTAGAGTGCGAGAGCGGGAGGACACCGGGGAGCTGTTTTTT
TRBJ2-3,TRBV7-9,many,NA,CASERPLALDTQYF,TGTGCCTCAGAGCGGCCTCTAGCCTTAGATACGCAGTATTTT
TRBJ2-2,TRBV9,many,NA,CASSVQGRGTGELFF,TGTGCCAGCAGCGTACAGGGTCGAGGCACCGGGGAGCTGTTTTTT
TRBJ2-7,TRBV4-3,NA,NA,CASSQMYAGDSYEQYF,TGCGCCAGCAGCCAGATGTATGCTGGGGACTCCTACGAGCAGTACTTC
TRBJ2-3,TRBV7-9,many,TRBD2,CASSSRLLTSGDHTDTQYF,TGTGCCAGCAGCTCTCGGCTGCTCACTAGCGGGGATCACACAGATACGCAGTATTTT
TRBJ2-7,TRBV5-5,NA,TRBD1,CASSYRTGGVYEQYF,TGTGCCAGCAGCTACCGGACAGGGGGCGTATACGAGCAGTACTTC
TRBJ2-7,TRBV11-2,NA,NA,CASSLFWLDEQYF,TGTGCCAGCAGCTTATTTTGGCTAGACGAGCAGTACTTC
TRBJ2-7,TRBV27,few,NA,CASSLLSVLASYEQYF,TGTGCCAGCAGTCTACTTAGCGTCCTGGCCTCCTACGAGCAGTACTTC
TRBJ1-2,TRBV4-1,few,TRBD1,CASSQGTGGREGYTF,TGCGCCAGCAGCCAAGGGACAGGGGGCCGGGAAGGCTACACCTTC